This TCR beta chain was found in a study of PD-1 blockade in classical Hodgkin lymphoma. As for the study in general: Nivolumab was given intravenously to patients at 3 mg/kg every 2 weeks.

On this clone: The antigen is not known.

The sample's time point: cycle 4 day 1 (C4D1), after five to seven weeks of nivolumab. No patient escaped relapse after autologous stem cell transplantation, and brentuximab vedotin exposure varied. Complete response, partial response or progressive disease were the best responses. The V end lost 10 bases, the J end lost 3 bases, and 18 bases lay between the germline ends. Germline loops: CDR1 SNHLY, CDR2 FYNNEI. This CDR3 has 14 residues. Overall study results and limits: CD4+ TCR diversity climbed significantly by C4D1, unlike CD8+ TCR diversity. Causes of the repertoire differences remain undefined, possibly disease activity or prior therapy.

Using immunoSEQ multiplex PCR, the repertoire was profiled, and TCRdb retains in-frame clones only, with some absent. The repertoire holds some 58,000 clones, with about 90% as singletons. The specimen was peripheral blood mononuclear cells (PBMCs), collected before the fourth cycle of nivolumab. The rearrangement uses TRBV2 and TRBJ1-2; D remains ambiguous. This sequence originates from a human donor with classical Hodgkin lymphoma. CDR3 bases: TGTGCCACCCAACGCCCCACAGAGTACTATGGCTACACCTTC. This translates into CATQRPTEYYGYTF.